The entry that follows covers one T cell receptor beta chain sequence. Sequenced by immunoSEQ multiplex PCR; TCRdb stores in-frame clones only, minus some. Of about 2.1 million clones listed, approximately 94% are singletons. This sample is drawn from a study of shared clonotypes between healthy human individuals. Germline assignment: CDR1 LGHNA and CDR2 YSLEER. V lost 1 base and J lost 9; bases outside the gene matches: 18. This CDR3 is 18 amino acids long. CD45RO-negative, CCR7-selected cells formed the naive CD8 fraction, which excluded terminally differentiated effector memory CD45RA+ cells. The source material was naive CD8+ T cells from PBMCs. The chain links TRBV4-3 to TRBJ2-1; TRBD1 matches 7 bases. This TCR derives from a man between 18 and 35 years old in good health. Some clones in this sample may be carry-over from other donors' samples. The DNA of the CDR3 is TGCGCCAGCAGCCAAGTTGGGTTGACAGGGATCCCCGGCGGTGAGCAGTTCTTC. Translated: CASSQVGLTGIPGGEQFF.